A single sample is the source of the 27 T cell receptor beta chains below, sequenced in a study of shared T cell receptors in the human thymus. TCRdb keeps only in-frame clones here, not all; method: immunoSEQ multiplex PCR. In the table there are just under 550,000 clones, approximately 78% of which are singletons. These same data were also listed under a study on human thymus T cells.

Sequencing was carried out using thymocytes. The receptors shown here come from a boy younger than two with a congenital heart defect.

The J gene is TRBJ1-2, the V gene TRBV29-1; D possibly corresponds to TRBD1 (6 bases). Looked up from germline, CDR1 is SQVTM and CDR2 is ANQGSEA. The CDR3 runs to 13 residues. V shed 6 bases and J shed 0 bases, with 11 bases lying between them. CDR3 sequence reads: CSVKTGSNYGYTF. The CDR3 bases are TGCAGCGTGAAGACAGGTTCTAACTATGGCTACACCTTC. Together with reference TRBV29-1 and TRBJ1-2, the CDR3 gives the full variable domain: SAVISQKPSRDICQRGTSLTIQCQVDSQVTMMFWYRQQPGQSLTLIATANQGSEATYESGFVIDKFPISRPNLTFSTLTVSNMSPEDSSIYLCSVKTGSNYGYTFGSGTRLTVV.

The chain employs TRBV28 and TRBJ1-2; TRBD1 matches at 8 bases. Germline CDR1 reads MDHEN; CDR2 reads SYDVKM. The CDR3 runs to 15 residues. V dropped 5 bases and J dropped 5; count of bases not matched to a gene: 10. CDR3 region: CASSRKGQGLYGYTF. The CDR3 nucleotides are TGTGCCAGCAGTCGCAAAGGACAGGGTTTATATGGCTACACCTTC.

This clone occurred a few times. CDR3 coding DNA: TGTGCCAGCAGTTCTAGCGGGAGGGCCCGGGGCTGGAGCACAGATACGCAGTATTTT. Protein: CASSSSGRARGWSTDTQYF. The V and J genes are TRBV7-2 and TRBJ2-3; 12 bases line up with TRBD2. CDR1 is SGHTA and CDR2 is FQGNSA in the germline V gene. V gave up 6 bases and J gave up 0 bases; unmatched junction bases: 13. This CDR3 has 19 residues.

The sample holds a few counts of this clone. In DNA form, the CDR3 reads TGTGCCAGCAGCTTAAGAACGACAGAGTTCAATGACTACGAGCAGTACTTC. It encodes CASSLRTTEFNDYEQYF. V usage is TRBV11-2 and J usage is TRBJ2-7; D might be TRBD1 (5 bases). The CDR3 spans 17 residues. V lost 2 bases and J lost 3, with 20 bases in between. Germline V lookup: CDR1 SGHAT, CDR2 FQNNGV.

The rearrangement links TRBV4-3 to TRBJ1-5, with D possibly being TRBD1 (6 bases). CDR3 size: 21 residues. From germline, CDR1 is LGHNA and CDR2 YSLEER. V was shortened by 0 bases and J by 1 base, with 25 bases between the two germline ends. CDR3 amino acids: CASSQEVAETGPLGSNQPQHF. CDR3 nucleotide sequence: TGCGCCAGCAGCCAAGAGGTTGCGGAGACAGGACCCCTTGGGAGCAATCAGCCCCAGCATTTT.

The chain joins TRBV21-1 to TRBJ2-6; TRBD2, as called in the table, went unchecked against the DNA. TRBV21-1 is tagged as a pseudogene. The CDR3 has 15 amino acids. This CDR3 reads CASKLRGTGANVLTF. The CDR3 bases are TGTGCCAGCAAATTAAGAGGGACTGGGGCCAACGTCCTGACTTTC.

The genes are TRBV27 and TRBJ2-3, with TRBD2 identical over 13 bases. The CDR3 is made up of 14 amino acids. Looked up from germline, CDR1 is MNHEY and CDR2 is SMNVEV (reference sequence). V lost 8 bases, J lost 7 bases, and 6 bases stayed unmatched. CDR3 sequence (DNA): TGTGCCAGCGCTGGACTAGCGGGAGCCCATACGCAGTATTTT. Its protein product is CASAGLAGAHTQYF.

The sample holds one count of this clone. V and J are TRBV5-4 and TRBJ2-3, with D perhaps matching TRBD2 (6 bases). CDR3 length equals 15 residues. Trimming shortened V by 4 bases and J by 1 base, and 13 bases separated the two germline ends. Germline CDR1 is SGHNT and CDR2 is YYREEE (reference sequence). Here the CDR3 reads CASSPGTSRTDTQYF. The DNA for the CDR3 is TGTGCCAGCAGCCCCGGGACTTCACGCACAGATACGCAGTATTTT.

The chain recombines TRBV7-8 with TRBJ1-1; D is possibly TRBD1 (6 bases). Between the trimmed V and J ends, which lost 5 bases and 1 base, there was a span of 8 bases. CDR1 is SGHVS, CDR2 FQNEAQ, per germline. This CDR3 has 13 amino acids. CDR3 sequence: CASSLQGNTEAFF. In nucleotides, the CDR3 is TGTGCCAGCAGCCTACAGGGGAACACTGAAGCTTTCTTT.

This chain joins TRBV29-1 and TRBJ1-1; D gene ambiguous. Germline CDR1 reads SQVTM; CDR2 reads ANQGSEA. V was clipped by 5 bases and J by 1 base, with 8 bases between them. There are 12 residues in the CDR3. In DNA, the CDR3 is TGCAGCGTTCGGGAAAGGAACACTGAAGCTTTCTTT. This translates into CSVRERNTEAFF.

The chain is built from TRBV7-9 and TRBJ1-1; D might be TRBD1 (5 bases). Between the trimmed V and J ends, which lost 5 bases and 3 bases, there was a span of 13 bases. The CDR3 has 14 amino acids. Germline V lookup: CDR1 SEHNR, CDR2 FQNEAQ (reference sequence). CDR3 sequence reads: CASSRLGQDTEAFF. Here the CDR3 DNA reads TGTGCCAGCAGCCGACTCGGACAAGACACTGAAGCTTTCTTT.

V gene TRBV6-5 combines with J gene TRBJ2-7; no definite D call. Trimming pared 2 bases from V and 1 base from J, leaving 6 bases between. Germline values: CDR1 MNHEY, CDR2 SVGAGI. This CDR3 is 13 amino acids long. The CDR3 spells CASSYVSSYEQYF. The CDR3 nucleotides are TGTGCCAGCAGTTACGTGTCTTCCTACGAGCAGTACTTC.

CDR3 bases: TGTGCCTGGAGTCCCCTTGGCGGGAGACCCCTCAATGAGCAGTTCTTC. Translated: CAWSPLGGRPLNEQFF. The J gene is TRBJ2-1, the V gene TRBV30; 7 bases match TRBD2. Unmatched junction bases numbered 13, after V lost 2 bases and J lost 6 bases. The CDR3 spans 16 residues. The V gene's germline CDR1 is GTSNPN and CDR2 SVGIG (reference sequence).

This sequence joins TRBV6-5 and TRBJ1-4; D is possibly TRBD1 (6 bases). V was cut by 3 bases and J by 8 bases, with 13 bases left in between. This CDR3 contains 14 residues. In germline, CDR1 is MNHEY, CDR2 SVGAGI. Written as DNA, the CDR3 is TGTGCCAGCAGTTATGGGGGCAGGCGAGAAAAACTGTTTTTT. It yields the protein CASSYGGRREKLFF.

The chain joins TRBV5-1 to TRBJ2-3, with 12 positions matching TRBD2. Losses at the gene ends were 0 bases for V and 5 bases for J; bases not matched to a gene: 4. The CDR3 length is 16 residues. In germline, CDR1 is SGHRS, CDR2 YFSETQ. The CDR3 sequence: CASSLGLAGVRDTQYF. The CDR3 region has the DNA TGCGCCAGCAGCTTGGGACTAGCGGGAGTAAGAGATACGCAGTATTTT.

This clone was seen a few times. This chain joins TRBV7-6 and TRBJ2-1; 12 nucleotides match TRBD2. V lost 1 base, J lost 9 bases, and 10 bases stayed unmatched. The CDR3 length is 17 residues. From germline, CDR1 is SGHVS and CDR2 FNYEAQ. The CDR3 region is CASSLDSSGRVSGEQFF. CDR3 DNA sequence: TGTGCCAGCAGCTTAGATTCTAGCGGGAGGGTATCGGGTGAGCAGTTCTTC.

V and J are TRBV6-1 and TRBJ1-2; 7 bases line up with TRBD1. CDR1 and CDR2 from the germline V gene are MNHNS and SASEGT. The CDR3 length is 15 residues. V shed 2 bases, J shed 5 bases, and the junction held 8 bases outside the gene matches. The CDR3 sequence is CASSERRGRRYGYTF. The CDR3 bases are TGTGCCAGCAGTGAAAGGAGGGGGCGCAGGTATGGCTACACCTTC.

The chain joins TRBV18 to TRBJ2-7; a possible D gene is TRBD2 (6 bases). Between the trimmed V and J ends, which lost 3 bases and 4 bases, there was a span of 13 bases. The CDR3 length is 14 residues. Germline V gene lookup returns CDR1 KGHSH and CDR2 LQKENI. CDR3 in DNA: TGTGCCAGCTCACCTCGGCGGGACCTATACGAGCAGTACTTC. Translation: CASSPRRDLYEQYF. The full variable domain, in which reference TRBV18 and TRBJ2-7 provide the parts outside the CDR3, is NAGVMQNPRHLVRRRGQEARLRCSPMKGHSHVYWYRQLPEEGLKFMVYLQKENIIDESGMPKERFSAEFPKEGPSILRIQQVVRGDSAAYFCASSPRRDLYEQYFGPGTRLTVT.

This chain connects TRBV7-3 to TRBJ2-1, with 10 bases identical to TRBD1. The germline CDR1 and CDR2 sequences are SGHTA and FQGTGA. V lost 2 bases and J lost 4; bases outside the gene matches: 5. CDR3 length equals 16 residues. As DNA, the CDR3 is TGTGCCAGCAGCTTATATGGGACAGGGGTTTACAATGAGCAGTTCTTC. It is translated as CASSLYGTGVYNEQFF.

In this sample, this clone turned up once. This chain links TRBV28 with TRBJ1-1; tentatively, D is TRBD1 (5 bases). This CDR3 comprises 16 residues. Trimming took off 4 bases at V and 4 bases at J, with 19 bases between the two ends. Germline V gene lookup returns CDR1 MDHEN and CDR2 SYDVKM. CDR3 sequence (DNA): TGTGCCAGCAGTTCAACCCCCGGACGTCAGGGCACTGAAGCTTTCTTT. Translating gives CASSSTPGRQGTEAFF.

This chain connects TRBV5-1 to TRBJ2-1, with TRBD2 matching 10 bases. The V gene end was trimmed by 0 bases and the J gene end by 3 bases; junction bases not matched to a gene: 9. Germline values: CDR1 SGHRS, CDR2 YFSETQ. This CDR3 spans 18 amino acids. DNA for the CDR3: TGCGCCAGCAGCTTGGGGCTAGCGGGAGAAGTGAACTACAATGAGCAGTTCTTC. It yields the protein CASSLGLAGEVNYNEQFF.

V is TRBV29-1 and J is TRBJ2-7; 7 positions agree with TRBD2. V gave up 0 bases and J gave up 3 bases; unmatched junction bases: 8. Germline V CDR1 and CDR2: SQVTM, ANQGSEA. The length of the CDR3 is 15 residues. The CDR3 here is CSVEDLRGVSYEQYF. In DNA form, the CDR3 reads TGCAGCGTTGAAGACCTCCGGGGGGTGAGCTACGAGCAGTACTTC.

This sequence joins TRBV7-6 and TRBJ2-1, with 8 bases fitting TRBD1. V was pared by 9 bases and J by 0 bases, with 7 bases of the junction left unmatched. The germline CDR1 and CDR2 sequences are SGHVS and FNYEAQ. The length of the CDR3 is 15 residues. This CDR3 is CARNRTGSSYNEQFF. The CDR3 nucleotides read TGTGCCAGGAACCGGACAGGGAGCTCCTACAATGAGCAGTTCTTC.

V gene TRBV4-1 combines with J gene TRBJ2-2; D is unresolved. V was shortened by 4 bases and J by 6 bases, with 12 bases between the two germline ends. The CDR3 runs to 14 residues. The germline V gene has CDR1 MGHRA and CDR2 YSYEKL. CDR3 sequence: CASSPLWRAGELFF. For the CDR3, the DNA is TGCGCCAGCAGCCCCTTGTGGAGAGCCGGGGAGCTGTTTTTT.

This clone came up a few times. The chain links TRBV7-8 to TRBJ2-7, with 9 bases matching TRBD1. The length of the CDR3 is 17 residues. The germline gives CDR1 SGHVS, CDR2 FQNEAQ. V trimming: 4 bases; J trimming: 7 bases; junction bases outside the gene matches: 17. DNA of the CDR3: TGTGCCAGCAGCTCCCGCGAGAAGAGGGACAGGGCGGAGGAGCAGTACTTC. It specifies CASSSREKRDRAEEQYF. Full variable domain (missing parts from reference TRBV7-8 and TRBJ2-7): GAGVSQSPRYKVAKRGQDVALRCDPISGHVSLFWYQQALGQGPEFLTYFQNEAQLDKSGLPSDRFFAERPEGSVSTLKIQRTQQEDSAVYLCASSSREKRDRAEEQYFGPGTRLTVT.

The chain uses TRBV19 and TRBJ2-3; D unresolved. The CDR3 covers 13 residues. Per germline, CDR1 LNHDA and CDR2 SQIVND (reference sequence). V gave up 1 base and J gave up 3 bases, with 5 bases separating them. The CDR3 is CASSIARTDTQYF. In DNA form, the CDR3 reads TGTGCCAGTAGTATAGCCCGGACAGATACGCAGTATTTT.

This CDR3 reads CASSSSHYMAGGPGEQFF. The CDR3, as DNA: TGTGCCAGCAGCTCCTCCCATTATATGGCGGGAGGGCCGGGTGAGCAGTTCTTC. This sequence joins TRBV9 and TRBJ2-1; 9 nucleotides align to TRBD2. The CDR3 is 18 amino acids. CDR1 is SGDLS and CDR2 is YYNGEE in the germline V gene. J lost 9 bases, V lost 4 bases, and 20 bases had no gene match.